This record covers a single T cell receptor beta chain. Its specificity is unknown. The record originates from a study of T-cell reconstitution after alpha-beta-depleted transplantation in children. This CDR3 spans 15 amino acids. V gave up 6 bases and J gave up 5 bases; unmatched junction bases: 13. Germline loops: CDR1 MNHNS, CDR2 SASEGT. Findings and caveats of the study: Day-60 TCRbeta diversity that was high in some patients was derived from surviving recipient T cells and thymic progenitors. Where alpha-beta T cells came from about two months after transplant was reportedly several hundred expanded graft clones. Among T cells one year after transplant, newly produced cells accounted for most counts and diversity.

The TCRbeta library incorporated unique molecular identifiers. TCRdb reanalysed the PCR reads using MiXCR and keeps one entry per CDR3 protein. The table has hundreds of thousands of distinct CDR3 sequences, approximately 19% seen once. The receptor comes from a male patient aged 2-9 years who had a stem cell transplant for acute lymphoblastic leukemia, so the T cells may come from the graft donor. The sequenced sample was PBMCs, mostly from graft donor cells, obtained 360 days after TCRalphabeta/CD19-depleted stem cell transplant. The V and J genes are TRBV6-1 and TRBJ2-7; 7 positions agree with TRBD2. This CDR3 reads CASSPSWEGRNEQYF. The CDR3 nucleotides read TGTGCCAGCAGCCCGTCGTGGGAGGGCCGTAACGAGCAGTACTTC.